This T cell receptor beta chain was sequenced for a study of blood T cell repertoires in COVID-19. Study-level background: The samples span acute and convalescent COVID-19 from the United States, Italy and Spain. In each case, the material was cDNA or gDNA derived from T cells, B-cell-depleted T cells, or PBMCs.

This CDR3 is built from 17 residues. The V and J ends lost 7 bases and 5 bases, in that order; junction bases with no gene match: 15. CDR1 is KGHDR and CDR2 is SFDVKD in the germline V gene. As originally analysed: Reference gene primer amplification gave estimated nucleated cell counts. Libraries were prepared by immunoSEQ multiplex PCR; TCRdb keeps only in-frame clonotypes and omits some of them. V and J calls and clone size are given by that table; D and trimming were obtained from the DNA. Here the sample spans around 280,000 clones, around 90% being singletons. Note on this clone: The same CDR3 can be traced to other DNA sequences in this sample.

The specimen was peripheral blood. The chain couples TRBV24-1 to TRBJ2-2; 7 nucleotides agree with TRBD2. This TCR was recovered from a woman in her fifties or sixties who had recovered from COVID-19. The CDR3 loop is CATSKVSSGQNTGELFF. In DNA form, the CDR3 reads TGTGCCACCAGCAAGGTGTCTAGCGGCCAGAATACCGGGGAGCTGTTTTTT.